These T cell receptor beta chains were read from a single sample in a study of radiotherapy plus CTLA-4 blockade in lung cancer. TCRdb keeps only in-frame clones here, not all; method: immunoSEQ multiplex PCR. Among about 51,000 clones listed, more than 75% were seen once. The specimen was peripheral blood, collected from a patient treated with radiotherapy plus ipilimumab. These receptors all come from a human donor with non-small cell lung cancer who had a complete response to radiotherapy plus ipilimumab. CDR3s include the opening cysteine and the closing phenylalanine or tryptophan. Clone sizes are given selectively: once, few, many, or a class where the clone is expanded.

TRBJ1-2 | TRBV6-5 | NA | CASSYRQGGNYGYTF
TRBJ1-4 | TRBV4-1 | NA | CASSQLIAVTGVEKLFF
TRBJ2-1 | TRBV27 | NA | CASSPYRGLLYNEQFF
TRBJ2-5 | TRBV14 | NA | CASSQGGQGMETQYF
TRBJ2-7 | TRBV7-7 | NA | CASSRAGGGEQYF
TRBJ2-7 | TRBV30 | NA | CAWSPGSLRLTYEQYF
TRBJ2-1 | TRBV7-9 | NA | CASSPPRVEQFF
TRBJ2-5 | TRBV30 | NA | CAWSRGWTGTQETQYF
TRBJ2-5 | TRBV27 | once | CASSQGTGELKTQYF
TRBJ2-6 | TRBV2 | NA | CASRREGSTSGANVLTF
TRBJ2-5 | TRBV6-6 | NA | CASSYGGQGEGETQYF
TRBJ1-2 | TRBV6-5 | NA | CASSYSSLSGYTF